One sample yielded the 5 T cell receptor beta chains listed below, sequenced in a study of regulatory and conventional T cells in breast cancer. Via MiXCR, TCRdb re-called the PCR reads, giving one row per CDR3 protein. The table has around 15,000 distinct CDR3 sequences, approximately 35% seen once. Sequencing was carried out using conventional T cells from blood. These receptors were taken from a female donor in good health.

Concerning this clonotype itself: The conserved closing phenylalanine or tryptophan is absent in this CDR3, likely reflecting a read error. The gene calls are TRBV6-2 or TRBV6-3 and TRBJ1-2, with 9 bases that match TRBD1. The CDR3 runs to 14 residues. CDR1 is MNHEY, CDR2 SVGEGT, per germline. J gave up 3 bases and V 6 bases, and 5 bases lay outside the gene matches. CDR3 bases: TGTGCCAGCAGCGACACAGGGGGCGACTATGGCTACACCTCC. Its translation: CASSDTGGDYGYTS.

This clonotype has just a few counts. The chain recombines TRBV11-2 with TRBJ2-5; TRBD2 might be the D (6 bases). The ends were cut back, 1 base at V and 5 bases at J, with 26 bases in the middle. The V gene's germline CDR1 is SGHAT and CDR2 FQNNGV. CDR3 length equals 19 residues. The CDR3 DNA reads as TGTGCCAGCAGCTTAGGTTTATTTGGGGCGACGGGAGTCCGTGAGACCCAGTACTTC. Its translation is CASSLGLFGATGVRETQYF.

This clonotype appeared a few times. The DNA of the CDR3 is TGTGCCAGCAGTTACTCGATAAGGGGCAATTCACCCCTCCACTTT. It translates to CASSYSIRGNSPLHF. The chain joins TRBV6-5 to TRBJ1-6, with D possibly being TRBD1 (5 bases). Germline V gene data show CDR1 as MNHEY and CDR2 as SVGAGI. CDR3 length: 15 amino acids. V was pared by 0 bases and J by 7 bases, with 10 bases between.

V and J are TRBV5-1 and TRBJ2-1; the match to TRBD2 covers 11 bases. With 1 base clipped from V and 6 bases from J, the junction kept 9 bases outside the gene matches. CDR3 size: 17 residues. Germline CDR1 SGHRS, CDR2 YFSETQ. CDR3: CASSLFQSSGGANEQFF. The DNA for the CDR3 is TGCGCCAGCAGCTTGTTTCAGAGTAGCGGGGGGGCCAATGAGCAGTTCTTC.

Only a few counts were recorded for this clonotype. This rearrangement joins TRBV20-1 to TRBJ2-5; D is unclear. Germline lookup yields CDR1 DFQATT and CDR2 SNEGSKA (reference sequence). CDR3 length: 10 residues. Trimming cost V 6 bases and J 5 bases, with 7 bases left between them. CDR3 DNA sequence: TGCAGTGCGCTAGTGGAGACCCAGTACTTC. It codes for CSALVETQYF.